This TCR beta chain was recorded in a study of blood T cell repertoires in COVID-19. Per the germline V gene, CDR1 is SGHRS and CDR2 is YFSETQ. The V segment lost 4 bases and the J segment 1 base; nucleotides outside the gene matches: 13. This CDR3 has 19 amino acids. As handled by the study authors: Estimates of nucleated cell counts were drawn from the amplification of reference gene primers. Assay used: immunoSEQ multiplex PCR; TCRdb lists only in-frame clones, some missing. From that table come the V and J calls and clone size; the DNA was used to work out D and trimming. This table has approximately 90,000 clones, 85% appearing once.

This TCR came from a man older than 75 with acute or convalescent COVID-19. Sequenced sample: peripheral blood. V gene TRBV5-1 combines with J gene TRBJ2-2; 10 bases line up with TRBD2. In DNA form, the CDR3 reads TGCGCCAGCAGCCCGCGACTAGCGGGCCCCGCCCAGAACACCGGGGAGCTGTTTTTT. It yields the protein CASSPRLAGPAQNTGELFF.